These T cell receptor beta chains were read from a single sample in a study of shared clonotypes between healthy human individuals. This table comes from immunoSEQ multiplex PCR, and its TCRdb copy is limited to in-frame clones, with some not included. The sample records some 2 million clones, around 96% being singletons. Sequenced input: naive CD8+ T cells sorted from blood. These TCRs come from a man aged 18 to 29 in good health. CDR3s include the opening cysteine and the closing phenylalanine or tryptophan. Each record gives: CDR3 protein, CDR3 DNA, clone size, D gene, J gene, V gene. The D gene is left open where the match is weak. Some rows mark clone size as missing; the rest say once, few, many or name a class of expanded clone.

CDR3 protein: CASSPDVRGEAFF; CDR3 DNA: TGTGCCAGCAGTCCGGACGTAAGGGGTGAAGCTTTCTTT; clone size: .; D gene: .; J gene: TRBJ1-1; V gene: TRBV7-9
CDR3 protein: CASSEGAASSYEQYF; CDR3 DNA: TGTGCCAGCAGTGAGGGCGCCGCGAGCTCCTACGAGCAGTACTTC; clone size: .; D gene: .; J gene: TRBJ2-7; V gene: TRBV2
CDR3 protein: CASSPGQGDEQYF; CDR3 DNA: TGTGCCAGCAGTCCTGGACAGGGCGACGAGCAGTACTTC; clone size: .; D gene: TRBD1; J gene: TRBJ2-7; V gene: TRBV28
CDR3 protein: CASSEAWADTQYF; CDR3 DNA: TGTGCCAGCAGTGAAGCGTGGGCAGATACGCAGTATTTT; clone size: .; D gene: .; J gene: TRBJ2-3; V gene: TRBV2
CDR3 protein: CASSLLIAKNIQYF; CDR3 DNA: TGTGCCAGCAGCTTATTAATAGCCAAAAACATTCAGTACTTC; clone size: .; D gene: .; J gene: TRBJ2-4; V gene: TRBV5-6
CDR3 protein: CASSSTYPQRAGDYGYTF; CDR3 DNA: TGTGCCAGCAGCTCCACTTACCCGCAGAGGGCCGGAGACTATGGCTACACCTTC; clone size: .; D gene: .; J gene: TRBJ1-2; V gene: TRBV11-2
CDR3 protein: CASSFGTGGNEQYF; CDR3 DNA: TGTGCCAGCAGTTTTGGGACAGGGGGCAACGAGCAGTACTTC; clone size: .; D gene: TRBD1; J gene: TRBJ2-7; V gene: TRBV28
CDR3 protein: CASSQDTNYGYTF; CDR3 DNA: TGCGCCAGCAGCCAAGATACAAACTATGGCTACACCTTC; clone size: .; D gene: .; J gene: TRBJ1-2; V gene: TRBV4-1
CDR3 protein: CATPGQGSGELFF; CDR3 DNA: TGTGCCACACCGGGACAGGGTTCCGGGGAGCTGTTTTTT; clone size: .; D gene: TRBD1; J gene: TRBJ2-2; V gene: TRBV10-3
CDR3 protein: CASSQDLYEVEIYEQYF; CDR3 DNA: TGCGCCAGCAGCCAAGATTTATATGAGGTCGAGATATACGAGCAGTACTTC; clone size: .; D gene: .; J gene: TRBJ2-7; V gene: TRBV4-3
CDR3 protein: CASSGGSQPQHF; CDR3 DNA: TGTGCCAGCAGCGGTGGTAGTCAGCCCCAGCATTTT; clone size: .; D gene: .; J gene: TRBJ1-5; V gene: TRBV7-9
CDR3 protein: CASTKMEGQETQYF; CDR3 DNA: TGTGCCAGCACCAAAATGGAGGGCCAAGAGACCCAGTACTTC; clone size: .; D gene: .; J gene: TRBJ2-5; V gene: TRBV28
CDR3 protein: CAWSEGSLGETQYF; CDR3 DNA: TGTGCCTGGAGTGAGGGGTCTCTTGGAGAGACCCAGTACTTC; clone size: .; D gene: .; J gene: TRBJ2-5; V gene: TRBV30
CDR3 protein: CAWSSTSSGELFF; CDR3 DNA: TGTGCCTGGAGTTCGACTAGCTCCGGGGAGCTGTTTTTT; clone size: .; D gene: TRBD2; J gene: TRBJ2-2; V gene: TRBV30
CDR3 protein: CASRTGLANTGELFF; CDR3 DNA: TGTGCCAGCAGGACAGGACTCGCGAACACCGGGGAGCTGTTTTTT; clone size: .; D gene: .; J gene: TRBJ2-2; V gene: TRBV28
CDR3 protein: CASSLESSANTGELFF; CDR3 DNA: TGTGCTAGCAGCTTAGAGTCTAGCGCTAACACCGGGGAGCTGTTTTTT; clone size: .; D gene: .; J gene: TRBJ2-2; V gene: TRBV7-7
CDR3 protein: CASSRSGTPYEQYF; CDR3 DNA: TGCGCCAGCAGCCGCTCAGGAACCCCCTACGAGCAGTACTTC; clone size: once; D gene: .; J gene: TRBJ2-7; V gene: TRBV4-1
CDR3 protein: CASNREGSSYEQYF; CDR3 DNA: TGTGCCAGCAACCGGGAGGGCAGCTCCTACGAGCAGTACTTC; clone size: once; D gene: TRBD2; J gene: TRBJ2-7; V gene: TRBV9